This T cell receptor beta chain was recovered during a study of radiotherapy plus CTLA-4 blockade in lung cancer. Study as a whole: In around 17% of patients, objective responses were seen; about 30% had disease control. Study-level findings and limits: Response, reportedly, was best predicted by interferon-beta along with early blood T cell clone dynamics.

Focal radiation with ipilimumab CTLA-4 blockade was given to patients with chemo-refractory metastatic non-small-cell lung cancer. For this clone: Its antigen is unidentified.

Sequencing was performed with immunoSEQ multiplex PCR; in TCRdb, only in-frame clones are kept and a portion is missing. The sample lists around 53,000 clones, 75% to 90% occurring once. Germline V CDR1 and CDR2: SGHVS, FNYEAQ. The CDR3 consists of 14 residues. Trimming pared 5 bases from V and 8 bases from J, leaving 13 bases between. The source is a human donor with non-small cell lung cancer that progressed on radiotherapy plus ipilimumab. Some clones in this sample may be carry-over from other donors' samples. The sample consisted of peripheral blood, taken from a patient treated with radiotherapy plus ipilimumab. The rearrangement uses TRBV7-6 and TRBJ1-6; D remains ambiguous. The CDR3 region is CASSRGPLYSPLHF. The CDR3 DNA follows: TGTGCCAGCAGCCGCGGCCCCCTATATTCACCCCTCCACTTT.